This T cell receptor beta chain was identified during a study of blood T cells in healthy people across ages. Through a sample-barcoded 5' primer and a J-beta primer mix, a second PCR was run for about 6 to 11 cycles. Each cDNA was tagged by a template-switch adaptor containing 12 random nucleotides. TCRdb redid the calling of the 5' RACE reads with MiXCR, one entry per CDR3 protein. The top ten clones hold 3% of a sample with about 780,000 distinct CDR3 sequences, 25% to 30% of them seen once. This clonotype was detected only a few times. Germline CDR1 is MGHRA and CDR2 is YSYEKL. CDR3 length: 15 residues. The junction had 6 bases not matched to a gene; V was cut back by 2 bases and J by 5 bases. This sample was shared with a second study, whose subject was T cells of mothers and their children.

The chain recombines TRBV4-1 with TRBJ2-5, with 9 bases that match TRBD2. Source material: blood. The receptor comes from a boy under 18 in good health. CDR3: CASSQKRGAWETQYF. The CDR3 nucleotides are TGCGCCAGCAGCCAAAAGCGGGGGGCGTGGGAGACCCAGTACTTC.